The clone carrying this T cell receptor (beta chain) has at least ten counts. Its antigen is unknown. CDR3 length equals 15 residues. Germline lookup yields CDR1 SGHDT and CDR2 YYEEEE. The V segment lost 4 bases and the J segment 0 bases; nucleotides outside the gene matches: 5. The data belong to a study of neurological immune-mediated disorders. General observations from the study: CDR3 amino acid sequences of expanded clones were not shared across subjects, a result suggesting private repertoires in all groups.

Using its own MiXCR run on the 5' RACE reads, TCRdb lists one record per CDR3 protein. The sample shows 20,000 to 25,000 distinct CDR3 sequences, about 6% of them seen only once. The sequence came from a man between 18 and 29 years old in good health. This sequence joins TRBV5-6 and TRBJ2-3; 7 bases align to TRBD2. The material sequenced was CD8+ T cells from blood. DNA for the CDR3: TGTGCCAGCAGCGCGAGCGGGGAGAGCACAGATACGCAGTATTTT. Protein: CASSASGESTDTQYF.